This TCR beta chain was identified during a study of T cell responses to AZD1222 COVID-19 vaccine. Germline loops: CDR1 SNHLY, CDR2 FYNNEI. V lost 5 bases and J lost 10; bases outside the gene matches: 6. The CDR3 extends over 15 amino acids. Study findings and constraints: No repertoire was sampled before or during the peak T cell response, only after it.

Details on this clone: What it binds is unknown.

Assay: immunoSEQ multiplex PCR; the TCRdb copy retains only in-frame clones and omits some. The data contain some 86,000 clones, 80% of them singletons. The specimen comprised peripheral blood, sampled on day 0 of AZD1222 vaccination. The J gene is TRBJ2-1, the V gene TRBV2; 15 positions match TRBD2. The TCR sequence derives from an adult in good health. In DNA form, the CDR3 reads TGTGCCAGCAGTCCCGGACTAGCGGGAGGGCACGAGCAGTTCTTC. Translating gives CASSPGLAGGHEQFF. The whole variable domain, filled in from reference TRBV2 and TRBJ2-1, reads EPEVTQTPSHQVTQMGQEVILRCVPISNHLYFYWYRQILGQKVEFLVSFYNNEISEKSEIFDDQFSVERPDGSNFTLKIRSTKLEDSAMYFCASSPGLAGGHEQFFGPGTRLTVL.